The sequence of this TCR beta chain was determined in a study of blood T cells in healthy people across ages. This clonotype has just a few counts. What it binds is unknown. Findings and caveats of the study: Relative to aged donors, long-lived donors carried more naive CD4+ cells and displayed higher diversity. As age increased, TCR beta diversity per million T cells fell in a roughly linear fashion.

Using a J-beta primer mix together with a sample-barcoded 5' primer, a second PCR was run for roughly 6 to 12 cycles. One entry per CDR3 protein results from TCRdb running MiXCR on the 5' RACE reads. This sample has over 1,500,000 distinct CDR3 sequences; roughly 50% occur once, and the top ten carry approximately 2.1%. The CDR3 runs 16 residues. The germline gives CDR1 SGHVT, CDR2 SQSDAQ. V was pared by 5 bases and J by 0 bases, with 5 bases of the junction left unmatched. Sequenced input: blood. The receptor's source is a woman aged 35 to 49 in good health. The J gene is TRBJ1-4, the V gene TRBV7-4; 8 bases agree with TRBD1. The chain's CDR3 is CASSQDRDATNEKLFF. The CDR3 DNA sequence: TGTGCCAGCAGCCAGGACAGGGATGCAACTAATGAAAAACTGTTTTTT. Using reference TRBV7-4 and TRBJ1-4 for the parts outside the CDR3, the full variable domain is GAGVSQSPRYKVAKRGRDVALRCDSISGHVTLYWYRQTLGQGSEVLTYSQSDAQRDKSGRPSGRFSAERPERSVSTLKIQRTEQGDSAVYLCASSQDRDATNEKLFFGSGTQLSVL.